This T cell receptor (beta chain) was observed in a study of Graves' ophthalmopathy and Graves' hyperthyroidism. Findings and limits, study-wide: A classifier, a 13-signature model, separated ophthalmopathy from stable hyperthyroidism with approximately 88% sensitivity and about 82% specificity. Most thyroid clonotypes expanded beyond 0.001 frequency were also found in blood.

Amplification of the TCR beta CDR3 regions used RNA transcripts (as template). HTBI-primed RT-PCR formed the first round, and a multiplex PCR formed the second. TCRdb re-analysed the multiplex PCR reads in MiXCR, keeping a single row per CDR3 protein. Altogether hundreds of thousands of distinct CDR3 sequences are present, about 20% being singletons, with the ten largest covering 7.1%. This clonotype was counted ten times or more. Its specificity is unknown. The CDR3 covers 15 residues. The germline CDR1 and CDR2 sequences are SGHAT and FQNNGV. J was trimmed by 8 bases and V by 0 bases; bases with no gene match: 6. Recruitment covered hyperthyroidism patients aged 18 to 65 whose new diagnosis was of under 2 months' duration. No donor had other autoimmune disease, uncontrolled infection, pregnancy or lactation.

The specimen sequenced was peripheral blood. The sequence was collected from a woman under 30 with stable Graves' hyperthyroidism. Some clones in this sample may be carry-over from other donors' samples. The chain employs TRBV11-2 and TRBJ1-2; 10 bases are shared with TRBD1. Written as DNA, the CDR3 is TGTGCCAGCAGCTTAGACCCGGGACAGGGGAGAGGCTACACCTTC. Its translation: CASSLDPGQGRGYTF. The full variable domain, in which reference TRBV11-2 and TRBJ1-2 provide the parts outside the CDR3, is EAGVAQSPRYKIIEKRQSVAFWCNPISGHATLYWYQQILGQGPKLLIQFQNNGVVDDSQLPKDRFSAERLKGVDSTLKIQPAKLEDSAVYLCASSLDPGQGRGYTFGSGTRLTVV.